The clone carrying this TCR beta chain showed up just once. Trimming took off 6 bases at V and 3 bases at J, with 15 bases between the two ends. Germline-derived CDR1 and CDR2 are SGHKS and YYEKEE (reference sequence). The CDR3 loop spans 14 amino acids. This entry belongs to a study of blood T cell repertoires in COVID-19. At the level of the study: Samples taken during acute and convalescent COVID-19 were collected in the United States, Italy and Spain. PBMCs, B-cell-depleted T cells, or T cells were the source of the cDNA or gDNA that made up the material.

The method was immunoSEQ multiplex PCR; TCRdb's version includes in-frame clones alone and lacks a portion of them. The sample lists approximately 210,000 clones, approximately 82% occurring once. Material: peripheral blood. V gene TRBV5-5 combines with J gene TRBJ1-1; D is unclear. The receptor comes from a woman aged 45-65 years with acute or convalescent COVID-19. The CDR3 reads CASTINIGYTEAFF. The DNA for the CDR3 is TGTGCCAGCACCATAAACATCGGGTACACTGAAGCTTTCTTT.